A single sample gave rise to the 10 T cell receptor beta chains below, sequenced in a study of Ad26.COV2.S vaccination and SARS-CoV-2 variants. This sample's treatment: over 15 received Ad26.COV2.S at low or high dose, single or two shots; 5 received placebo; per-sample allocation not given. The investigators took samples on day 63 after the first vaccine or placebo injection. Profiled with immunoSEQ multiplex PCR; TCRdb holds only in-frame clones, not every one. The sample holds hundreds of thousands of clones; about 88% are singletons and the top ten take approximately 2.5%. The source was peripheral blood, collected in a trial of Ad26.COV2.S vaccine versus placebo. The receptors were sampled from a person aged 18 to 59 who received the Ad26.COV2.S COVID-19 vaccine or a placebo.

V is TRBV4-1 and J is TRBJ2-2, with TRBD2 identical over 8 bases. Unmatched junction bases numbered 5, after V lost 3 bases and J lost 2 bases. Germline V gene sequence: CDR1 MGHRA, CDR2 YSYEKL. The CDR3 is made up of 16 amino acids. CDR3 nucleotide sequence: TGCGCCAGCAGCCATCAGCGGGGGCCAAACACCGGGGAGCTGTTTTTT. Amino acids: CASSHQRGPNTGELFF.

The V and J genes are TRBV29-1 and TRBJ1-4; 8 bases are shared with TRBD1. The germline V gene has CDR1 SQVTM and CDR2 ANQGSEA. The CDR3 extends over 13 amino acids. V gave up 7 bases and J gave up 6 bases; unmatched junction bases: 7. In nucleotides, the CDR3 is TGCAGCGGACAGGGGATGGGGGATGAAAAACTGTTTTTT. Residues: CSGQGMGDEKLFF.

The chain employs TRBV15 and TRBJ2-7; 10 bases agree with TRBD2. In germline, CDR1 is LNHNV, CDR2 YYDKDF (reference sequence). J lost 6 bases, V lost 0 bases, and 8 bases had no gene match. This CDR3 has 16 amino acids. CDR3 sequence (DNA): TGTGCCACCAGCAGAGATGGCAGCGGGAGGGCCTCCGAGCAGTACGTC. Its protein is CATSRDGSGRASEQYV.

The chain joins TRBV15 to TRBJ2-2; 8 positions agree with TRBD1. Trimming cost V 2 bases and J 6 bases; bases outside gene matches: 8. Germline CDR1 LNHNV, CDR2 YYDKDF (reference sequence). The CDR3 covers 16 residues. CDR3 region: CATSRYLTGEAGELFF. DNA of the CDR3: TGTGCCACCAGCAGATACCTGACAGGGGAGGCCGGGGAGCTGTTTTTT.

This chain links TRBV5-4 with TRBJ1-2; D possibly corresponds to TRBD1 (6 bases). Trimming pared 0 bases from V and 8 bases from J, leaving 11 bases between. The CDR3 length is 13 residues. CDR1 SGHNT and CDR2 YYREEE come from the germline V gene (reference sequence). Here the CDR3 reads CASSLEQGRGYTF. The CDR3, as DNA: TGTGCCAGCAGCTTGGAACAGGGTAGAGGCTACACCTTC.

The CDR3 DNA reads as TGTGCCAGCAGCTTCTCCCTACTAGCGGGACTTGAGCAGTTCTTC. It translates to CASSFSLLAGLEQFF. The chain employs TRBV7-2 and TRBJ2-1; 10 bases are a match to TRBD2. V lost 3 bases and J lost 9; bases outside the gene matches: 8. The CDR3 length is 15 residues. In germline, CDR1 is SGHTA, CDR2 FQGNSA.

The rearrangement joins TRBV5-1 to TRBJ1-6; no clear D. Deletions cut 5 bases from V and 10 bases from J, with 10 bases between. The CDR3 runs 12 residues. In germline, CDR1 is SGHRS, CDR2 YFSETQ. This CDR3 is CASSESSSPLHF. CDR3 nucleotides: TGCGCCAGCAGTGAAAGCTCCTCACCCCTCCACTTT.

The V and J genes are TRBV19 and TRBJ2-1; 7 nucleotides match TRBD1. V lost 6 bases and J lost 4; bases outside the gene matches: 6. The CDR3 covers 14 residues. Germline loops: CDR1 LNHDA, CDR2 SQIVND (reference sequence). The CDR3: CASSRGSSYNEQFF. In nucleotides, the CDR3 is TGTGCCAGTAGCAGGGGGTCTTCGTACAATGAGCAGTTCTTC.

This chain links TRBV11-3 with TRBJ2-2; D might be TRBD1 (5 bases). Germline-derived CDR1 and CDR2 are SGHNT and YENEEA. Trimming stripped 5 bases from V and 4 bases from J, with 11 bases between. The CDR3 covers 14 residues. As DNA, the CDR3 is TGTGCCAGCAGCGTGGACACGTTCACCGGGGAGCTGTTTTTT. It codes for CASSVDTFTGELFF.

The chain links TRBV5-1 to TRBJ2-2; D is ambiguous. CDR1 is SGHRS, CDR2 YFSETQ, per germline. The CDR3 has 16 amino acids. V lost 0 bases and J 3 bases, leaving 12 bases between the germline ends. CDR3 sequence reads: CASSLALADYTGELFF. The DNA for the CDR3 is TGCGCCAGCAGCTTGGCCTTAGCAGACTACACCGGGGAGCTGTTTTTT.